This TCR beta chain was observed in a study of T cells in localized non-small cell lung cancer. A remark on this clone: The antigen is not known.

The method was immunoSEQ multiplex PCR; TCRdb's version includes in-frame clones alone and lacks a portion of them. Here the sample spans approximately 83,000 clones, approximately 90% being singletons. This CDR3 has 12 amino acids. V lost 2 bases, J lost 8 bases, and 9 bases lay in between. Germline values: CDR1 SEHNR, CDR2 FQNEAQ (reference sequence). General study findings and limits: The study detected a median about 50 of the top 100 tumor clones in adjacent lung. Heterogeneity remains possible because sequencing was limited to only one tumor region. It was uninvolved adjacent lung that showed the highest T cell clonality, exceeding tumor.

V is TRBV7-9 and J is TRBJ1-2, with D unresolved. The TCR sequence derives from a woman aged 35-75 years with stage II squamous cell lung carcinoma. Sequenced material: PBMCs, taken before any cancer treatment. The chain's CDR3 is CASSLPGSGYTF. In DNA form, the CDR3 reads TGTGCCAGCAGCTTACCCGGGTCCGGCTACACCTTC.